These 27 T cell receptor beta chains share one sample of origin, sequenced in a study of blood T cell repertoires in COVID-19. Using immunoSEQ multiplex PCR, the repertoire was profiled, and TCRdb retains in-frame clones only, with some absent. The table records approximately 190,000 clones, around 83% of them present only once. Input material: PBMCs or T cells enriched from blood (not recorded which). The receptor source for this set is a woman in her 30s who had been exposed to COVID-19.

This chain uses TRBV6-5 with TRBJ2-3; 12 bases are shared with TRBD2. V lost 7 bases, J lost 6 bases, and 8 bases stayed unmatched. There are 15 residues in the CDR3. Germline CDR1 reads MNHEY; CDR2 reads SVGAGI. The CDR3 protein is CASNPSGGAWDTQYF. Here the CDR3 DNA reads TGTGCCAGCAATCCTAGCGGGGGGGCGTGGGATACGCAGTATTTT.

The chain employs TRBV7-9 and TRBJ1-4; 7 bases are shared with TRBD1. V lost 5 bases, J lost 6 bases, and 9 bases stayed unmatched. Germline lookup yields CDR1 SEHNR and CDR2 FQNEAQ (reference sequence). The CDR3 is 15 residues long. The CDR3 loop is CASSRTGDPDEKLFF. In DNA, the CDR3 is TGTGCCAGCAGCAGAACAGGGGATCCGGATGAAAAACTGTTTTTT.

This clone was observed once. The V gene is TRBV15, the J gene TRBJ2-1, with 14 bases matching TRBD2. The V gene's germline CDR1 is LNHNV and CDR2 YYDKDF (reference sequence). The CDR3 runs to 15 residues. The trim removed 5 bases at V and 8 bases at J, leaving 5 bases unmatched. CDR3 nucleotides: TGTGCCACCAGCCCCCGACTAGCGGGGGGGCATGAGCAGTTCTTC. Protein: CATSPRLAGGHEQFF.

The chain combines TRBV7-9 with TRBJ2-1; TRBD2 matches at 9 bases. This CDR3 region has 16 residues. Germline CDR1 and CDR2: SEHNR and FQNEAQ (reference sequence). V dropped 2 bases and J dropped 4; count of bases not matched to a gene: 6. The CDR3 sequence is CASSLQAGGSYNEQFF. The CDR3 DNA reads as TGTGCCAGCAGCTTACAAGCGGGGGGAAGTTACAATGAGCAGTTCTTC. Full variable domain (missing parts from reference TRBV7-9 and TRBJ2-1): DTGVSQNPRHKITKRGQNVTFRCDPISEHNRLYWYRQTLGQGPEFLTYFQNEAQLEKSRLLSDRFSAERPKGSFSTLEIQRTEQGDSAMYLCASSLQAGGSYNEQFFGPGTRLTVL.

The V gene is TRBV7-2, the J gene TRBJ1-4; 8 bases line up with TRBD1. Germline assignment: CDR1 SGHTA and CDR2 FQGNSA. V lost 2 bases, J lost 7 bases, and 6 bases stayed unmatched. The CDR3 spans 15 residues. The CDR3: CASSLLTGASEKLFF. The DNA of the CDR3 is TGTGCCAGCAGCTTATTGACAGGGGCCAGTGAAAAACTGTTTTTT.

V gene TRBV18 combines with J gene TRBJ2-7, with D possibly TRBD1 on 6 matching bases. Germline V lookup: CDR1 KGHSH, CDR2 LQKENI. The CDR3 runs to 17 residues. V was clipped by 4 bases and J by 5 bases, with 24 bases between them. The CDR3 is CASSLWGHGGIWDEQYF. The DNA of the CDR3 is TGTGCCAGCTCACTATGGGGACATGGGGGCATTTGGGACGAGCAGTACTTC.

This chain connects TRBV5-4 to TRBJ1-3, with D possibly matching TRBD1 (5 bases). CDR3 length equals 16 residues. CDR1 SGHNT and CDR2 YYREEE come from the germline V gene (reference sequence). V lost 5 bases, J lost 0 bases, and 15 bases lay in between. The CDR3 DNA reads TGTGCCAGCAGTAGCCAGGGCGTCAACTCTGGAAACACCATATATTTT. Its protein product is CASSSQGVNSGNTIYF. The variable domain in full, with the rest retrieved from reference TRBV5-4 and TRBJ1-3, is ETGVTQSPTHLIKTRGQQVTLRCSSQSGHNTVSWYQQALGQGPQFIFQYYREEENGRGNFPPRFSGLQFPNYSSELNVNALELDDSALYLCASSSQGVNSGNTIYFGEGSWLTVV.

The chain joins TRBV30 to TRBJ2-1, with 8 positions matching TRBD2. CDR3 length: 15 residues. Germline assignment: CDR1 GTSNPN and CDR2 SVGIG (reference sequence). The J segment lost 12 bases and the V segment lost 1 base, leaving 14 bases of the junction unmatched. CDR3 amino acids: CAWSGVSGIPVGQFF. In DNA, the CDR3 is TGTGCCTGGAGTGGCGTTAGCGGGATCCCAGTAGGGCAGTTCTTC. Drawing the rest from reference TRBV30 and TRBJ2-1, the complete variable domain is SQTIHQWPATLVQPVGSPLSLECTVEGTSNPNLYWYRQAAGRGLQLLFYSVGIGQISSEVPQNLSASRPQDRQFILSSKKLLLSDSGFYLCAWSGVSGIPVGQFFGPGTRLTVL.

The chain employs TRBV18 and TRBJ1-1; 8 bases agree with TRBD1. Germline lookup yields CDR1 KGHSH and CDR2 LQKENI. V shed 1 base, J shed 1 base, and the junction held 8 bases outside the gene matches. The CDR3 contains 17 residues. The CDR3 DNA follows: TGTGCCAGCTCACCACTAACAGGGGGTGACGAGAACACTGAAGCTTTCTTT. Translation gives CASSPLTGGDENTEAFF.

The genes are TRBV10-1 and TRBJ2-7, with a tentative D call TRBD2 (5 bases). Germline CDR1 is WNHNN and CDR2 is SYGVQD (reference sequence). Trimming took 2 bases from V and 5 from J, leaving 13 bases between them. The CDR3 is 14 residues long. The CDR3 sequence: CASSERGVSDEQYF. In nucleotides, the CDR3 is TGCGCCAGCAGTGAGCGGGGTGTCTCTGACGAGCAGTACTTC.

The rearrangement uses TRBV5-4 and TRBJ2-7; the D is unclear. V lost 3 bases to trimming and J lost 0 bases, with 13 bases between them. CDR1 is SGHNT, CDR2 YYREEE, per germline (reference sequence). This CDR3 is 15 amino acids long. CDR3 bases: TGTGCCAGCAGCTCCCGGGTTGGGTACTCCTACGAGCAGTACTTC. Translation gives CASSSRVGYSYEQYF. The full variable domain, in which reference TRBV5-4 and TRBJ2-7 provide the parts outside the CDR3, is ETGVTQSPTHLIKTRGQQVTLRCSSQSGHNTVSWYQQALGQGPQFIFQYYREEENGRGNFPPRFSGLQFPNYSSELNVNALELDDSALYLCASSSRVGYSYEQYFGPGTRLTVT.

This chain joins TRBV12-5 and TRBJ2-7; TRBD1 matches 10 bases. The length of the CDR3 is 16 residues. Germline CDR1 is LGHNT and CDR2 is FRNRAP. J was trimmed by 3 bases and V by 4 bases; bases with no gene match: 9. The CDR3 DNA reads TGTGCTAGTGGTTCTATCTACGGGACAGGGGTCTACGAGCAGTACTTC. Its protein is CASGSIYGTGVYEQYF. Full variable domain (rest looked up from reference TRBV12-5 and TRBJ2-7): DARVTQTPRHKVTEMGQEVTMRCQPILGHNTVFWYRQTMMQGLELLAYFRNRAPLDDSGMPKDRFSAEMPDATLATLKIQPSEPRDSAVYFCASGSIYGTGVYEQYFGPGTRLTVT.

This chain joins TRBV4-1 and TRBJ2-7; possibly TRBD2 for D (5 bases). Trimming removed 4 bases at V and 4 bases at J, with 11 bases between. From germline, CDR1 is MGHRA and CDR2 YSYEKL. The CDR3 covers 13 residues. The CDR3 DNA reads TGCGCCAGCAGCCGGGTCGGGGTTTACGAGCAGTACTTC. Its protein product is CASSRVGVYEQYF.

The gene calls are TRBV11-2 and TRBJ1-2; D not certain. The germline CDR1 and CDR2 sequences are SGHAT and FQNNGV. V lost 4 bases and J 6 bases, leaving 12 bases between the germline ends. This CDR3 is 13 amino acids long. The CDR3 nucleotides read TGTGCCAGCAGCTGGCGGACTCCGGATGGCTACACCTTC. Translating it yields CASSWRTPDGYTF.

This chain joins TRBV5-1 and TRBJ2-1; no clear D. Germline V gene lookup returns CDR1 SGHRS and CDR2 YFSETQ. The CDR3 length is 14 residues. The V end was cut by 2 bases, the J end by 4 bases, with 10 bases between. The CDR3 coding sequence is TGCGCCAGCAGCTTAACTCGGGTGTACAATGAGCAGTTCTTC. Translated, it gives CASSLTRVYNEQFF.

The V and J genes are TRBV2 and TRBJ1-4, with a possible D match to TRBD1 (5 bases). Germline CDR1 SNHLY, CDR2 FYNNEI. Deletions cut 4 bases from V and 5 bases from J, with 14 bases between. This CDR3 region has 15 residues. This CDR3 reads CASSGPGQPNEKLFF. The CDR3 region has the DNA TGTGCCAGCAGTGGTCCAGGACAACCCAATGAAAAACTGTTTTTT.

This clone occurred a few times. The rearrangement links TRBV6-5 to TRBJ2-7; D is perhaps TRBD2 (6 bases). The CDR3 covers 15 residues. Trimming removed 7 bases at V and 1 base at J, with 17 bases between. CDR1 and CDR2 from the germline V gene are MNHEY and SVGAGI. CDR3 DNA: TGTGCCAGCACCCGAGGGCGGGACGGATCCTACGAGCAGTACTTC. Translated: CASTRGRDGSYEQYF.

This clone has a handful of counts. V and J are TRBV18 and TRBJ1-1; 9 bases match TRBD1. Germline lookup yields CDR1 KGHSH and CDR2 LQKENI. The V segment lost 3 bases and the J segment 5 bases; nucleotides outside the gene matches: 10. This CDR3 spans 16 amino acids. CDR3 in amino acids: CASSPREGTGRTEAFF. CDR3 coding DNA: TGTGCCAGCTCACCCCGAGAAGGGACAGGGCGGACTGAAGCTTTCTTT. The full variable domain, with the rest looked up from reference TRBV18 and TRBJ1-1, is NAGVMQNPRHLVRRRGQEARLRCSPMKGHSHVYWYRQLPEEGLKFMVYLQKENIIDESGMPKERFSAEFPKEGPSILRIQQVVRGDSAAYFCASSPREGTGRTEAFFGQGTRLTVV.

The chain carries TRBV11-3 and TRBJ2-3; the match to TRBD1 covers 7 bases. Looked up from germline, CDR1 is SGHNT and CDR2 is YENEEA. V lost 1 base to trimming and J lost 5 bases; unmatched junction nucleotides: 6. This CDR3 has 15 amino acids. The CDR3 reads CASSLAWDSGDTQYF. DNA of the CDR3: TGTGCCAGCAGCTTAGCTTGGGACAGCGGAGATACGCAGTATTTT.

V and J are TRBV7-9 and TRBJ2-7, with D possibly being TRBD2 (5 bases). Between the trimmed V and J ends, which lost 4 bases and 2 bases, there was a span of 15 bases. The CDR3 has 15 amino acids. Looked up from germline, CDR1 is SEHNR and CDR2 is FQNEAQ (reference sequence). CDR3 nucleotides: TGTGCCAGCAGCTCACCAGAGGACTGGACCTACGAGCAGTACTTC. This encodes CASSSPEDWTYEQYF.

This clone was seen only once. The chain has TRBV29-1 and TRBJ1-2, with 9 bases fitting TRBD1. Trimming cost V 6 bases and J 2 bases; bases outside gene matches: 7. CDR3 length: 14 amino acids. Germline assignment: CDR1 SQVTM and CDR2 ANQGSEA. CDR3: CSVLDRGSNYGYTF. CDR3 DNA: TGCAGCGTGCTCGACAGGGGGTCCAACTATGGCTACACCTTC.

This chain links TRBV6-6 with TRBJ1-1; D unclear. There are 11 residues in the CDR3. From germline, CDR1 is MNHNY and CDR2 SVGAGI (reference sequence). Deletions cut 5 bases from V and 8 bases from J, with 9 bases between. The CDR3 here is CASSQTREAFF. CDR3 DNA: TGTGCCAGCAGTCAGACACGGGAAGCTTTCTTT.

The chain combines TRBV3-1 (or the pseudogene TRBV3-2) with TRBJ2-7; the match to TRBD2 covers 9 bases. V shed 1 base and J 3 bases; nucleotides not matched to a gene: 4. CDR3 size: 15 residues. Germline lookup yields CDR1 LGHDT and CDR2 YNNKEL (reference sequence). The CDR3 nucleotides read TGTGCCAGCAGCCAAGGGGTAGCGGGGGACTACGAGCAGTACTTC. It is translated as CASSQGVAGDYEQYF.

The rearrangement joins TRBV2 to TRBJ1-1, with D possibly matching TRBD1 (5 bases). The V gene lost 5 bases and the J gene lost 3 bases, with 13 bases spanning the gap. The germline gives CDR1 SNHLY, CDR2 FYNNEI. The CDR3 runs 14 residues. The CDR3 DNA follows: TGTGCCAGCAGTTACAGGTGGTTGGACACTGAAGCTTTCTTT. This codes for CASSYRWLDTEAFF.

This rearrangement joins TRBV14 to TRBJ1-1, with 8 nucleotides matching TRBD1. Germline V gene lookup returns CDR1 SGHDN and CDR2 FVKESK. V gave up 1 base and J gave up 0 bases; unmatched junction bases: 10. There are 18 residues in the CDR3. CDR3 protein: CASSQGWTGSALNTEAFF. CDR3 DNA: TGTGCCAGCAGCCAAGGTTGGACAGGGTCAGCGTTGAACACTGAAGCTTTCTTT.

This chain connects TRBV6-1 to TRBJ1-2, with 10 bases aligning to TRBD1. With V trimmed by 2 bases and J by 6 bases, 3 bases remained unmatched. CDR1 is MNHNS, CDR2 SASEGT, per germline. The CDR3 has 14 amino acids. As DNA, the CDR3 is TGTGCCAGCAGTGAAACGGACAGGGGGGATGGCTACACCTTC. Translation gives CASSETDRGDGYTF.

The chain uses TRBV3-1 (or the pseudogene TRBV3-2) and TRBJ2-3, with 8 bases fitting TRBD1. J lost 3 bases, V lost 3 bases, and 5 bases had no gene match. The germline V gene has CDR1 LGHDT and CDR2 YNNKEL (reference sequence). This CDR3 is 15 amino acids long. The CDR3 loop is CASSHWTGLTDTQYF. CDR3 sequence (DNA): TGTGCCAGCAGCCACTGGACAGGGCTGACAGATACGCAGTATTTT.